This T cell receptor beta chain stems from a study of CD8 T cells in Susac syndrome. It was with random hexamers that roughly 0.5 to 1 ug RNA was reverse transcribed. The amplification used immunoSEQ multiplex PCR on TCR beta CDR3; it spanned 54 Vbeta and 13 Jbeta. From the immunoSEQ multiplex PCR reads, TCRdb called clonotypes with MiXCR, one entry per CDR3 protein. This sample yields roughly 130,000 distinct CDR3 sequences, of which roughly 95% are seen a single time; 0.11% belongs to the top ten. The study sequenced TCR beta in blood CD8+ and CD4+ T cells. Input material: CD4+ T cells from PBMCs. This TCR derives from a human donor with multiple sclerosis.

DNA for the CDR3: TGCGCCAGCAGCAACGGACAGGGAACAGATACGCAGTATTTT. Translating it yields CASSNGQGTDTQYF. The chain is built from TRBV5-1 and TRBJ2-3; 8 bases agree with TRBD1. The germline gives CDR1 SGHRS, CDR2 YFSETQ. V dropped 4 bases and J dropped 3; count of bases not matched to a gene: 4. There are 14 residues in the CDR3.